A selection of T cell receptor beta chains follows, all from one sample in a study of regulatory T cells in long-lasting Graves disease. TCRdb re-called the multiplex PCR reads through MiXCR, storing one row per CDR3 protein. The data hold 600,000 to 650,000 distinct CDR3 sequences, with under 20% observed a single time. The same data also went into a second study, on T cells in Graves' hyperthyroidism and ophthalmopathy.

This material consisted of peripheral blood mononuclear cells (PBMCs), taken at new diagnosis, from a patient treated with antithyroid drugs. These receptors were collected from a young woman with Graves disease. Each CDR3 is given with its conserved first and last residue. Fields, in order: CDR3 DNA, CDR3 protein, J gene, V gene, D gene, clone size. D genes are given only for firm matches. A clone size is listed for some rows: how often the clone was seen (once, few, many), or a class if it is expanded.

DNA: TGTGCCTGGAGGCCACCGGACACTGAAGCTTTCTTT
CDR3: CAWRPPDTEAFF
J: TRBJ1-1
V: TRBV30
D: .
size: many

DNA: TGTGCCACCAGTGACACAGGGGGCACAGATACGCAGTATTTT
CDR3: CATSDTGGTDTQYF
J: TRBJ2-3
V: TRBV24-1
D: TRBD1
size: few

DNA: TGTGCCAGCAGCGGACAGACTAGCGGGGTGGGGACCCAGTACTTC
CDR3: CASSGQTSGVGTQYF
J: TRBJ2-5
V: TRBV11-1
D: TRBD2
size: .

DNA: TGTGCCAGCAGCGAGCCCACAGGGGGCCCCCCCCGTCAGCCCCAGCATTTT
CDR3: CASSEPTGGPPRQPQHF
J: TRBJ1-5
V: TRBV28
D: TRBD1
size: many

DNA: TGTGCCACCGGCCTGGGCGGGAGTTACAATGAGCAGTTCTTC
CDR3: CATGLGGSYNEQFF
J: TRBJ2-1
V: TRBV10-3
D: TRBD2
size: .

DNA: TGTGCCAGCAGCTTCTATAGCTCCTACGAGCAGTACTTC
CDR3: CASSFYSSYEQYF
J: TRBJ2-7
V: TRBV11-2
D: .
size: many

DNA: TGTGCCAGCATACAGGGGGCCTTGGTCACTGAAGCTTTCTTT
CDR3: CASIQGALVTEAFF
J: TRBJ1-1
V: TRBV6-1
D: TRBD1
size: .

DNA: TGTGCCAGCAGCGGGGGGGACATGAACACTGAAGCTTTCTTT
CDR3: CASSGGDMNTEAFF
J: TRBJ1-1
V: TRBV9
D: .
size: few

DNA: TGTGCCAGCAGTGATCTGGGGTTACCCCTCCACTTT
CDR3: CASSDLGLPLHF
J: TRBJ1-6
V: TRBV2
D: .
size: many

DNA: TGTGCCAGCAGCCGGGCCTCGCCCTACAATGAGCAGTTCTTC
CDR3: CASSRASPYNEQFF
J: TRBJ2-1
V: TRBV3-1
D: .
size: .

DNA: TGTGCCAGCAGTATTACCGGGACAGATAACCGGAACGAGCAGTACTTC
CDR3: CASSITGTDNRNEQYF
J: TRBJ2-7
V: TRBV28
D: TRBD1
size: few

DNA: TGTGCCAGCAGTTTACCCCCGGGACTAGCGGGAGAGGCCCAGTACTTC
CDR3: CASSLPPGLAGEAQYF
J: TRBJ2-5
V: TRBV28
D: TRBD2
size: .

DNA: TGTGCCATCAGTGAGCCCGACAGGGTCTACGAGCAGTACTTC
CDR3: CAISEPDRVYEQYF
J: TRBJ2-7
V: TRBV10-3
D: TRBD1
size: many

DNA: TGTGCCAGCAGTCTAGGGGACCAAGCCTACGAGCAGTACTTC
CDR3: CASSLGDQAYEQYF
J: TRBJ2-7
V: TRBV27
D: .
size: .

DNA: TGTGCCAGCAGTGAGGCAGGGATCGTACAGCCCCAGCATTTT
CDR3: CASSEAGIVQPQHF
J: TRBJ1-5
V: TRBV2
D: .
size: many

DNA: TGTGCCAGCAGACCCGGGACAGGGAGGCCTCACCAGGGGGGTGAGCAGTTCTTC
CDR3: CASRPGTGRPHQGGEQFF
J: TRBJ2-1
V: TRBV12-3/TRBV12-4
D: TRBD1
size: many

DNA: TGTGCCACCAAAAGGGGACAGGCAGAAAAACTGTTTTTT
CDR3: CATKRGQAEKLFF
J: TRBJ1-4
V: TRBV15
D: TRBD1
size: .

DNA: TGTGCCAGCGGGGGGACAGGGAGTTGGAACACTGAAGCTTTCTTT
CDR3: CASGGTGSWNTEAFF
J: TRBJ1-1
V: TRBV12-3/TRBV12-4
D: TRBD1
size: .

DNA: TGTGCCAGCAGCGTAGAGCAGAACACTGAAGCTTTCTTT
CDR3: CASSVEQNTEAFF
J: TRBJ1-1
V: TRBV9
D: .
size: many

DNA: TGTGCCAGTAGGAGGGGTATGGGTAACACTGAAGCTTTCTTT
CDR3: CASRRGMGNTEAFF
J: TRBJ1-1
V: TRBV19
D: .
size: few

DNA: TGTGCCAGCTCACCTGTGACAGTTTTCGCTGAAGCTTTCTTT
CDR3: CASSPVTVFAEAFF
J: TRBJ1-1
V: TRBV18
D: .
size: .

DNA: TGTGCCAGTAGTATTCACAGGAACACTGAAGCTTTCTTT
CDR3: CASSIHRNTEAFF
J: TRBJ1-1
V: TRBV19
D: .
size: many

DNA: TGTGCCAGCAGGTCCCCCGGGACAGGGGGGGGCGAGACCCAGTACTTC
CDR3: CASRSPGTGGGETQYF
J: TRBJ2-5
V: TRBV28
D: TRBD1
size: many

DNA: TGCGCCAGCAGCTTGACCGGGACTAGCTCCGAGCAGTACTTC
CDR3: CASSLTGTSSEQYF
J: TRBJ2-7
V: TRBV5-1
D: TRBD2
size: .